This T cell receptor (beta chain) is from a study of blood T cell repertoires in COVID-19. The assay was immunoSEQ multiplex PCR, and TCRdb's table has in-frame clones only and misses some. The table lists fewer than 400,000 clones, 88% of them singletons. The germline V and J ends were trimmed by 6 bases and 4 bases, with 13 bases remaining between them. The CDR3 length is 14 residues. CDR1 is SNHLY, CDR2 FYNNEI, per germline. Participants spanned ages about 18 to 90 years and resided in fewer than 30 US areas. Membership in each cohort depended on participant-reported clinical history. The TCR comes from a man in his thirties or forties who had recovered from COVID-19. Material: PBMCs or T cells enriched from blood (not recorded which). The chain couples TRBV2 to TRBJ1-5, with TRBD1 as a possible D gene (5 bases). This CDR3 reads CASSRQGVNQPQHF. As DNA, the CDR3 is TGTGCCAGCAGCCGTCAGGGCGTAAATCAGCCCCAGCATTTT.